The rows below give T cell receptor beta chains drawn from one sample of a study of a mutant IDH1 vaccine in newly diagnosed glioma. The protocol was immunoSEQ multiplex PCR, while the TCRdb copy is restricted to in-frame clones and leaves out a portion. The table lists about 30,000 clones, 82% of them singletons, with roughly a fifth in the top ten. The source material was PBMCs, sampled from a glioma patient treated with radiotherapy, temozolomide or both. The receptors derive from a young man with glioma. The conserved cysteine and the conserved F or W are not part of the CDR3 here.

V | length | CDR3
TRBV11-3 | 12 | ASSLGAPTDTQY
TRBV5-5 | 11 | ASRREGSTEAF
TRBV18 | 10 | ASSPPNTEAF
TRBV5-4 | 14 | ASSPTSGRAIYEQY
TRBV19 | 13 | ASSTPGQGTQPQH
TRBV5-5 | 12 | ASSLAGSGTEAF
TRBV19 | 13 | ASSPQDREGTEAF
TRBV5-6 | 14 | ASSLVVAGAGNEQF
TRBV6-5 | 11 | ASSPGGTYGYT
TRBV5-6 | 11 | ASSYQGGNTIY
TRBV19 | 11 | ASGLQAAEKLF
TRBV4-2 | 13 | ASSQVLTDFYGYT
TRBV14 | 11 | ASSQSLTGELF
TRBV4-1 | 13 | ASSQESVSRYEQY
TRBV4-1 | 14 | ASSQGPGGSAGELF
TRBV6-5 | 13 | ASSRGGSGANVLT
TRBV7-7 | 12 | ASSLGRSGETQY
TRBV6-1 | 12 | ASSEARGAYEQY
TRBV5-4 | 12 | ASSLTGLNTEAF
TRBV6-1 | 11 | ASRKEGGETQY
TRBV29-1 | 18 | SVEDTSGRGSDRMNTEAF
TRBV29-1 | 10 | SVVGDAGGYT
TRBV27 | 15 | ASSLSGRRGRNTEAF
TRBV10-3 | 10 | AISEDGQPQH
TRBV27 | 20 | ASSLTAPPGQGTPANTGELF
TRBV6-5 | 12 | ASRPGRVRDEQY
TRBV30 | 13 | AWSPMTGSDQPQH
TRBV4-1 | 12 | ASSQWTGTQPQH
TRBV6-6 | 13 | ASSSGGDGGNTIY